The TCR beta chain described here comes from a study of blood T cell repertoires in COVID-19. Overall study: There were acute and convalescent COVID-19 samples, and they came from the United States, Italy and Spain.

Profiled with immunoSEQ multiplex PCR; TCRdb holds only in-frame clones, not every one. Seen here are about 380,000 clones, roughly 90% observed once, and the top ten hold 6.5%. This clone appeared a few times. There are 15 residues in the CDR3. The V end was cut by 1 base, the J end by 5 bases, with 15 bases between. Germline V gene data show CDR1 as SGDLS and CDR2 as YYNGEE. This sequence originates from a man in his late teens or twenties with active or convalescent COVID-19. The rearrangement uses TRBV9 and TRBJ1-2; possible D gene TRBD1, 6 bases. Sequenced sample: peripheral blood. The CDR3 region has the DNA TGTGCCAGCAGCGTAAGGCCAGGGGTGGAGTATGGCTACACCTTC. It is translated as CASSVRPGVEYGYTF.